This entry lists 18 T cell receptor beta chains sequenced from one sample in a study of T cells in Graves' hyperthyroidism and ophthalmopathy. The source material, RNA transcripts, was used to amplify TCR beta CDR3 regions. HTBI primers were employed in a first-round RT-PCR of the TCR CDR3. MiXCR, applied by TCRdb to the multiplex PCR reads, yields one record per CDR3 protein. This table has 390,000 or so distinct CDR3 sequences, roughly 15% appearing once. Sequenced input: blood. The source is a man younger than 30 with Graves' ophthalmopathy.

The table lists this clonotype with many counts. This chain uses TRBV7-2 with TRBJ1-5, with D possibly TRBD1 on 5 matching bases. This CDR3 region has 15 residues. Trimming stripped 1 base from V and 7 bases from J, with 14 bases between. The germline gives CDR1 SGHTA, CDR2 FQGNSA. CDR3: CASSLGVPGRQPQHF. The CDR3 nucleotides read TGTGCCAGCAGCTTAGGAGTTCCAGGGCGGCAGCCCCAGCATTTT.

This clonotype was seen ten or more times. The rearrangement links TRBV4-1 to TRBJ2-7; no definite D call. This CDR3 spans 13 amino acids. Germline CDR1 and CDR2: MGHRA and YSYEKL. V lost 4 bases and J 7 bases, leaving 14 bases between the germline ends. This CDR3 reads CASSRTKESEQYF. Written as DNA, the CDR3 is TGCGCCAGCAGCCGGACGAAGGAGAGTGAGCAGTACTTC.

This clonotype has a count of ten or more. The chain has TRBV27 and TRBJ2-7; 7 bases match TRBD2. J gave up 6 bases and V 3 bases, and 8 bases lay outside the gene matches. Germline V lookup: CDR1 MNHEY, CDR2 SMNVEV (reference sequence). The CDR3 is made up of 14 amino acids. CDR3 protein: CASSFRGSVGEQYF. The CDR3 region has the DNA TGTGCCAGCAGTTTTCGCGGGAGCGTTGGCGAGCAGTACTTC.

V gene TRBV19 combines with J gene TRBJ1-2; D unresolved. The V gene's germline CDR1 is LNHDA and CDR2 SQIVND (reference sequence). This CDR3 contains 14 residues. Trimming left V 0 bases short and J 2 bases short, with 7 bases between. The CDR3: CASSIEGRNYGYTF. The DNA of the CDR3 is TGTGCCAGTAGTATAGAGGGCAGAAACTATGGCTACACCTTC.

This clonotype was counted only a few times. For the CDR3, the DNA is TGCAGCGTTGAGGCTGGACAGGCCCTTCCCACTGAAGCTTTCTTT. As protein: CSVEAGQALPTEAFF. J is TRBJ1-1 and V is TRBV29-1, with 7 bases matching TRBD1. The CDR3 loop spans 15 amino acids. Germline CDR1 is SQVTM and CDR2 is ANQGSEA. The ends lost 3 bases at V and 4 bases at J; junction bases unmatched: 11.

The rearrangement joins TRBV9 to TRBJ2-7; the D is unclear. Trimming took 3 bases from V and 2 from J, leaving 18 bases between them. The CDR3 consists of 16 residues. The germline CDR1 and CDR2 sequences are SGDLS and YYNGEE. The CDR3 loop is CASSGSPSTPTYEQYF. CDR3 nucleotide sequence: TGTGCCAGCAGCGGCTCCCCGTCCACGCCAACCTACGAGCAGTACTTC.

This clonotype was seen only a few times. The CDR3 reads CASSLSAVGLAGGDEQFF. CDR3 DNA: TGCGCCAGCAGCTTGTCAGCGGTGGGACTAGCGGGAGGGGATGAGCAGTTCTTC. This chain links TRBV5-1 with TRBJ2-1; 16 positions match TRBD2. Per the germline V gene, CDR1 is SGHRS and CDR2 is YFSETQ. V dropped 1 base and J dropped 8; count of bases not matched to a gene: 9. The CDR3 sequence is 18 residues long.

This sequence joins TRBV20-1 and TRBJ2-1; TRBD2 matches 15 bases. J was trimmed by 2 bases and V by 5 bases; bases with no gene match: 1. Germline CDR1 reads DFQATT; CDR2 reads SNEGSKA (reference sequence). The CDR3 has 15 residues. The CDR3 bases are TGCAGTGCTTGGACTAGCGGGGGGGCCTACAATGAGCAGTTCTTC. Its translation is CSAWTSGGAYNEQFF.

The table lists this clonotype with many counts. This chain uses TRBV11-2 with TRBJ2-2, with TRBD2 matching 8 bases. Germline CDR1 and CDR2: SGHAT and FQNNGV. Germline trimming cut 1 base from V and 0 bases from J; bases unmatched to any gene: 4. The CDR3 contains 17 residues. Written as DNA, the CDR3 is TGTGCCAGCAGCTTAGTCGGCGGGGGGCCGAACACCGGGGAGCTGTTTTTT. It encodes CASSLVGGGPNTGELFF.

Worth noting for this clonotype: This may come from a read error, since a much larger clone is one base off. The CDR3 is CASGSGGGTEAFF. Written as DNA, the CDR3 is TGTGCCAGCGGCTCGGGAGGGGGTACTGAAGCTTTCTTT. The chain combines TRBV13 with TRBJ1-1; D perhaps matches TRBD1 (6 bases). This CDR3 contains 13 residues. Germline loops: CDR1 PRHDT, CDR2 FYEKMQ (reference sequence). Trimming took 8 bases from V and 5 from J, leaving 15 bases between them.

This clonotype appeared many times. The V and J genes are TRBV15 and TRBJ2-1; 10 bases are shared with TRBD1. The CDR3 loop spans 16 amino acids. V shed 1 base and J 6 bases; nucleotides not matched to a gene: 6. Germline values: CDR1 LNHNV, CDR2 YYDKDF (reference sequence). Here the CDR3 reads CATSRVTGQGSNEQFF. The CDR3 DNA follows: TGTGCCACCAGCAGAGTGACGGGACAGGGGAGCAATGAGCAGTTCTTC.

This sequence joins TRBV11-2 and TRBJ2-7; TRBD2 matches 9 bases. In germline, CDR1 is SGHAT, CDR2 FQNNGV. The CDR3 runs to 12 residues. V was clipped by 5 bases and J by 8 bases; unmatched bases: 4. CDR3 nucleotides: TGTGCCAGCAGCCCTGGGACTAGCAAGCAGTACTTC. It encodes CASSPGTSKQYF.

This clonotype occurred many times. The rearrangement joins TRBV13 to TRBJ1-2; weak D call: TRBD1 (5 bases). Trimming removed 5 bases at V and 3 bases at J, with 16 bases between. The germline V gene has CDR1 PRHDT and CDR2 FYEKMQ (reference sequence). The CDR3 is made up of 15 amino acids. The CDR3 nucleotides read TGTGCCAGCAGCGGAGAGGGCAGGGATCACTATGGCTACACCTTC. The encoded protein is CASSGEGRDHYGYTF.

A few counts support this clonotype. The rearrangement joins TRBV20-1 to TRBJ2-3; 12 positions match TRBD2. This CDR3 has 15 amino acids. Per germline, CDR1 DFQATT and CDR2 SNEGSKA (reference sequence). The ends lost 5 bases at V and 8 bases at J; junction bases unmatched: 11. CDR3 sequence: CSAGTSGLAGATQYF. CDR3 nucleotides: TGCAGTGCTGGAACCTCGGGACTAGCGGGTGCTACGCAGTATTTT.

Ten or more counts support this clonotype. The chain has TRBV24-1 and TRBJ1-2, with D perhaps TRBD1 (5 bases). Germline CDR1 KGHDR, CDR2 SFDVKD. V was cut by 4 bases and J by 4 bases, with 12 bases left in between. This CDR3 region has 14 residues. CDR3 sequence (DNA): TGTGCCACCAGTGACCCTGACAGCGGCTATGGCTACACCTTC. Its translation: CATSDPDSGYGYTF.

The sample holds many counts of this clonotype. This chain links TRBV29-1 with TRBJ1-2, with TRBD1 identical over 9 bases. V lost 4 bases to trimming and J lost 4 bases; unmatched junction nucleotides: 4. CDR1 is SQVTM, CDR2 ANQGSEA, per germline. The CDR3 extends over 13 amino acids. CDR3 nucleotide sequence: TGCAGCGTTGGGGACAGGGCCGCCTATGGCTACACCTTC. This codes for CSVGDRAAYGYTF.

This clonotype was detected a few times. The CDR3 is CAISEDRGLPSSSLHF. The CDR3 DNA sequence: TGTGCCATCAGTGAGGACAGGGGGCTTCCATCATCTTCCCTCCACTTT. The J gene is TRBJ1-6, the V gene TRBV10-3; 10 bases map to TRBD1. The V gene end was trimmed by 2 bases and the J gene end by 14 bases; junction bases not matched to a gene: 12. CDR3 length: 16 amino acids. Germline-derived CDR1 and CDR2 are ENHRY and SYGVKD.

The CDR3 bases are TGTGCCAGCAGTCCCCACCTGGGCAGGGATAATTCACCCCTCCACTTT. Encoded protein: CASSPHLGRDNSPLHF. The V gene is TRBV27, the J gene TRBJ1-6; TRBD1 is a possible D gene (5 bases). Trimming stripped 5 bases from V and 5 bases from J, with 16 bases between. CDR1 and CDR2 from the germline V gene are MNHEY and SMNVEV (reference sequence). The CDR3 has 16 amino acids.